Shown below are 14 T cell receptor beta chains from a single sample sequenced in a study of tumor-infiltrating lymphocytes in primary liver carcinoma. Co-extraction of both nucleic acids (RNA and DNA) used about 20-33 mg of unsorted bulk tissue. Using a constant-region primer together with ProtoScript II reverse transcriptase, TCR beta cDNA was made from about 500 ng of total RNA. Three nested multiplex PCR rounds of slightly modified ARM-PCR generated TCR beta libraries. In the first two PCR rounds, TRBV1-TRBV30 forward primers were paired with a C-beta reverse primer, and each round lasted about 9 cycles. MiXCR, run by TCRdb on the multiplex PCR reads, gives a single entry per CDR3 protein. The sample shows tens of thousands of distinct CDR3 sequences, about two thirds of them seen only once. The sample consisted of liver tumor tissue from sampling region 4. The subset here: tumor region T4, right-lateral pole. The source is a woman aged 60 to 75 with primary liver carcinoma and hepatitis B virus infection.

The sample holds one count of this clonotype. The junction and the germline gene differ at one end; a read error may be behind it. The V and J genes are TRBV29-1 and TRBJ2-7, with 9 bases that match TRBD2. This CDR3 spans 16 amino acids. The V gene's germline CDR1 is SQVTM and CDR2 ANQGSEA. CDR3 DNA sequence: TGCAGCGTGGGGACTAGCAGGAGTTGGGCCCCCTACGGGCAGTACTTC. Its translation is CSVGTSRSWAPYGQYF.

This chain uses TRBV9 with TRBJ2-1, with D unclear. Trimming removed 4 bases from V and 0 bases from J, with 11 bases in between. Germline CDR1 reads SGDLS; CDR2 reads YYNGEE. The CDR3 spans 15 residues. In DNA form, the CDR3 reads TGTGCCAGCAGCCTGACTGGTAGCTCCTACAATGAGCAGTTCTTC. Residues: CASSLTGSSYNEQFF.

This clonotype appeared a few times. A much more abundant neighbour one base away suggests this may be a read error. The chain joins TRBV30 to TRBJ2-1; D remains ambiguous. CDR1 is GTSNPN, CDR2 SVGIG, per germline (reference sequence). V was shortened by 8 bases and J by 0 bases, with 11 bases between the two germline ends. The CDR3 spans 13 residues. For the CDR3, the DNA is TGTGCCGTGGACGGCAGCTCCTACAATGAGCAGTTCTTC. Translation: CAVDGSSYNEQFF. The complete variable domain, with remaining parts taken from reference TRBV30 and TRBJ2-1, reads SQTIHQWPATLVQPVGSPLSLECTVEGTSNPNLYWYRQAAGRGLQLLFYSVGIGQISSEVPQNLSASRPQDRQFILSSKKLLLSDSGFYLCAVDGSSYNEQFFGPGTRLTVL.

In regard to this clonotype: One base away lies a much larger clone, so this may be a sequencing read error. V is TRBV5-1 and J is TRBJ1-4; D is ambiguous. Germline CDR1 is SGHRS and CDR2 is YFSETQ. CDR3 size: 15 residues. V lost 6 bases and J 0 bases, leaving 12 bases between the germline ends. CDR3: CASTYSGATNEKLFF. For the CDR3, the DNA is TGCGCCAGCACCTATTCCGGCGCAACTAATGAAAAACTGTTTTTT.

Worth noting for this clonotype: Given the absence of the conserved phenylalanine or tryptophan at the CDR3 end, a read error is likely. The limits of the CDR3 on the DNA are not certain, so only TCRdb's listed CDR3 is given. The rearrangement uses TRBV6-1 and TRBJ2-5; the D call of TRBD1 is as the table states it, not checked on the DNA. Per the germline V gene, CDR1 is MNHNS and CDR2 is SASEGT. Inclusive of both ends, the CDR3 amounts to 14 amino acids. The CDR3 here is CASSERGQAGTQHI.

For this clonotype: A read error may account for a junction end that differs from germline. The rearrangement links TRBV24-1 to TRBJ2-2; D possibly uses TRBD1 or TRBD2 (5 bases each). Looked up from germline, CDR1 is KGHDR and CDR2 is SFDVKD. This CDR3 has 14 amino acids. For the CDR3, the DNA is TGTGCCTCCAGTGAGTCAGGGACGCCCGGGGAGCTGTTTTTT. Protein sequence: CASSESGTPGELFF.

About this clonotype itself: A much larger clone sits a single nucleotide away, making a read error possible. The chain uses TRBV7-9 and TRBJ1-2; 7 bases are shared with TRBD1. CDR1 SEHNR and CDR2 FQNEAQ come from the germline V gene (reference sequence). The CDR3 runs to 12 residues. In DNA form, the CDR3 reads TGTGTCATCCCGGGACAGCTCTATGGCTACACCTTC. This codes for CVIPGQLYGYTF.

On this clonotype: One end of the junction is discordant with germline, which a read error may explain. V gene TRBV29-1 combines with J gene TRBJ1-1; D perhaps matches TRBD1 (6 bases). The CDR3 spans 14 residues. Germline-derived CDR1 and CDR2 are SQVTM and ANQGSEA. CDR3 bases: TGTAGCGCCGCGTGTGGAGGCAGGGGAGCTGAAGCTTTCTTT. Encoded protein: CSAACGGRGAEAFF.

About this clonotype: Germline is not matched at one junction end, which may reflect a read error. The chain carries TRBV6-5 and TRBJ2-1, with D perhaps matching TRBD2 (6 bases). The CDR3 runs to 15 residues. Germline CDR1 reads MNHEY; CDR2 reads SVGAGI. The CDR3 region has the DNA TGTGCCAGTAGTTACGGGCGGGATGGCCGGTATGAGCAGTTCTTC. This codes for CASSYGRDGRYEQFF.

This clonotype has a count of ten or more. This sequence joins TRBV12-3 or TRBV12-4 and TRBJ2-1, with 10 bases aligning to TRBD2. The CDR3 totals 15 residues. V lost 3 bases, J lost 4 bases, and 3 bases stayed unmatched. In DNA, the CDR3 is TGTGCCAGCAGTTTGGGAGCGGGAGGGTACAATGAGCAGTTCTTC. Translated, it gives CASSLGAGGYNEQFF.

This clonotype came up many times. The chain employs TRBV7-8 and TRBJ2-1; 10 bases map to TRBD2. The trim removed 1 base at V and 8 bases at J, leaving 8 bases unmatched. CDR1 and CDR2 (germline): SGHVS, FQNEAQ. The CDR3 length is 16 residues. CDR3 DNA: TGTGCCAGCAGCTTAGAACTAGCGGGATCCTGGGATGAGCAGTTCTTC. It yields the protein CASSLELAGSWDEQFF.

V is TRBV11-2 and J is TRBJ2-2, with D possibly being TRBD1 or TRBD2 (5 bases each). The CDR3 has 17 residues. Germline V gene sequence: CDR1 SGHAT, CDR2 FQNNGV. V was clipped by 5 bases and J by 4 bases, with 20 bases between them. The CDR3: CASSPVGREFVTGELFF. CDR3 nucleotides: TGTGCCAGCAGCCCAGTAGGCAGGGAGTTTGTCACCGGGGAGCTGTTTTTT.

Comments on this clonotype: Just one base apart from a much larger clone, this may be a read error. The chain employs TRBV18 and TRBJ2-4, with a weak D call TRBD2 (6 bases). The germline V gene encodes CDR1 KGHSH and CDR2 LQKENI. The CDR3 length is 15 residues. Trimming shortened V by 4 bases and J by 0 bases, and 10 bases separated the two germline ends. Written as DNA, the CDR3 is TGTGCCAGCTCACAATCGGGACTAGCCAAAAACATTCAGTACTTC. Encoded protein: CASSQSGLAKNIQYF.

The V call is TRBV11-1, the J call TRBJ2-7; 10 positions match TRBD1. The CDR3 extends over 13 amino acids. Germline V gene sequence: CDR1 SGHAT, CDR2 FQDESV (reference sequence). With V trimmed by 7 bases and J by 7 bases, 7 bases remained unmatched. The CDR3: CASMETGGAEQYF. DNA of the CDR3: TGTGCCAGCATGGAGACAGGGGGCGCTGAGCAGTACTTC.